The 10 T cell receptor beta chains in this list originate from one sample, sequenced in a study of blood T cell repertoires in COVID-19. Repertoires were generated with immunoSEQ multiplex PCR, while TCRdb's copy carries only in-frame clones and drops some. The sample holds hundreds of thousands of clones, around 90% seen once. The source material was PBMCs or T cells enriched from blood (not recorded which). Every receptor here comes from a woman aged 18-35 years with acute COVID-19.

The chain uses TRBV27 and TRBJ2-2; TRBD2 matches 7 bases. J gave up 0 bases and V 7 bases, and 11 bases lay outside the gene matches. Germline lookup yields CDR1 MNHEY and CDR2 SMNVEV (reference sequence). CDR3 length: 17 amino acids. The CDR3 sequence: CASTKRLARANTGELFF. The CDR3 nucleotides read TGTGCCAGCACCAAAAGACTAGCACGTGCGAACACCGGGGAGCTGTTTTTT.

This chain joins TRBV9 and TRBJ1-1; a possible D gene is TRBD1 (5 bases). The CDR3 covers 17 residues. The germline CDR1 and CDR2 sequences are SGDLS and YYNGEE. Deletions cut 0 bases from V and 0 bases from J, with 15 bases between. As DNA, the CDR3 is TGTGCCAGCAGCGTAGTTAATCCCCGGGGGTTGAACACTGAAGCTTTCTTT. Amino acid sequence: CASSVVNPRGLNTEAFF.

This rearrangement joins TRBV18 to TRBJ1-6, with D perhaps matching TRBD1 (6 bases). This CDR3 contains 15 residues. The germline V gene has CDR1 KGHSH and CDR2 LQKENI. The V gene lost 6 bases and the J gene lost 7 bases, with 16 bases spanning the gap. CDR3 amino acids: CASSPGTTPNSPLHF. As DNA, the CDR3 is TGTGCCAGCTCTCCCGGGACAACACCGAATTCACCCCTCCACTTT.

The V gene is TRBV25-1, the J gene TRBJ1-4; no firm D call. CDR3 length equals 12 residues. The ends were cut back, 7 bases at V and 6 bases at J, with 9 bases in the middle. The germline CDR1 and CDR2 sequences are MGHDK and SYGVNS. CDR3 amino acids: CASILIDEKLFF. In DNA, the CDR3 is TGTGCCAGCATTTTAATCGATGAAAAACTGTTTTTT. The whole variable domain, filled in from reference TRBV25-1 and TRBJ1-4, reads EADIYQTPRYLVIGTGKKITLECSQTMGHDKMYWYQQDPGMELHLIHYSYGVNSTEKGDLSSESTVSRIRTEHFPLTLESARPSHTSQYLCASILIDEKLFFGSGTQLSVL.

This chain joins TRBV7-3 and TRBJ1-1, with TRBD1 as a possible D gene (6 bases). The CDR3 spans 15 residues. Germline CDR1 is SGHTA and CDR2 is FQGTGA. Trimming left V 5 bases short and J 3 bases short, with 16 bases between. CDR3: CASSRNRARDTEAFF. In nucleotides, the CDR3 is TGTGCCAGCAGCAGGAACAGGGCTCGGGACACTGAAGCTTTCTTT.

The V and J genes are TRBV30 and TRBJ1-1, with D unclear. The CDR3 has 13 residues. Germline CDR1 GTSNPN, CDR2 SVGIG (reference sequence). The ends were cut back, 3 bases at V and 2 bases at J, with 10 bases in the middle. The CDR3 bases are TGTGCCTGGAGACTTACGAGAAACACTGAAGCTTTCTTT. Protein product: CAWRLTRNTEAFF.

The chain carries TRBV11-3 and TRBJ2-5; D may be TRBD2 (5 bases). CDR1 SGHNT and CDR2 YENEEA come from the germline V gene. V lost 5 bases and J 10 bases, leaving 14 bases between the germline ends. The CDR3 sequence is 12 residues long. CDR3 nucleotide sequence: TGTGCCAGCAGCCCCCCCACGGGGAACCAGTACTTC. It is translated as CASSPPTGNQYF.

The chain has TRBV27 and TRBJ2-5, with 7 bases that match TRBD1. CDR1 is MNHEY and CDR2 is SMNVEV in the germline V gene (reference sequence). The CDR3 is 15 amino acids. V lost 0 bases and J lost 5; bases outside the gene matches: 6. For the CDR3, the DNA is TGTGCCAGCAGTTTATCGACAGGGTCTCTGGAGACCCAGTACTTC. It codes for CASSLSTGSLETQYF.

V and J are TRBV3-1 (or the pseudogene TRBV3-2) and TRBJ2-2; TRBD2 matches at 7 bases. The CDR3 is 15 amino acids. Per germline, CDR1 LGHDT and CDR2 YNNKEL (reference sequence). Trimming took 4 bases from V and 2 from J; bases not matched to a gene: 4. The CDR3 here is CASSPGTTNTGELFF. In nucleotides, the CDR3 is TGTGCCAGCAGCCCCGGGACTACCAACACCGGGGAGCTGTTTTTT.

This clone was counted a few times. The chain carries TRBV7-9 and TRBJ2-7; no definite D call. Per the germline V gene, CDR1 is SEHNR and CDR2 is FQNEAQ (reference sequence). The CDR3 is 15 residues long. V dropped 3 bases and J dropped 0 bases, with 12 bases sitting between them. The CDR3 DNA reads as TGTGCCAGCAGCTTTGGTCAGGATAGCTCCTACGAGCAGTACTTC. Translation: CASSFGQDSSYEQYF.